This T cell receptor (beta chain) was identified in a study of cytomegalovirus exposure and HLA in healthy donors. Vbeta (60) and Jbeta (13) primers were used in the PCR. The assay was immunoSEQ multiplex PCR, and TCRdb's table has in-frame clones only and misses some. The sample records fewer than 150,000 clones, about 80% being singletons. The CDR3 is 16 residues long. Per the germline V gene, CDR1 is SGHRS and CDR2 is YFSETQ. V dropped 0 bases and J dropped 0 bases, with 13 bases sitting between them. The specimen sequenced was PBMCs. The origin of this receptor is a young man in good health and CMV-seronegative. The chain uses TRBV5-1 and TRBJ2-7, with a possible D match to TRBD2 (5 bases). The CDR3 region is CASSLGAGKSSYEQYF. The CDR3 DNA follows: TGCGCCAGCAGCTTGGGAGCCGGGAAGAGCTCCTACGAGCAGTACTTC.